A single sample is the source of the 20 T cell receptor beta chains below, sequenced in a study of blood T cell repertoires in COVID-19. TCRdb's copy holds only in-frame clones and misses some; the assay was immunoSEQ multiplex PCR. The table has 45,000 to 60,000 clones, about nine tenths seen once; the top ten hold about 17%. Sequenced input: peripheral blood. These receptors came from a man between 60 and 75 years old with active or convalescent COVID-19.

This chain joins TRBV27 and TRBJ1-2; 8 bases match TRBD1. The V segment lost 0 bases and the J segment 3 bases; nucleotides outside the gene matches: 3. CDR3 length: 15 residues. Germline CDR1 reads MNHEY; CDR2 reads SMNVEV (reference sequence). Here the CDR3 DNA reads TGTGCCAGCAGTTTATCGGCAGGGGGCTACTATGGCTACACCTTC. Translated, it gives CASSLSAGGYYGYTF.

The chain employs TRBV4-1 and TRBJ1-2; unclear D gene. The germline V gene has CDR1 MGHRA and CDR2 YSYEKL. This CDR3 is 16 amino acids long. V shed 0 bases and J shed 3 bases, with 14 bases lying between them. CDR3 nucleotides: TGCGCCAGCAGCCAAGATTCGGGGAAGTTTGACTATGGCTACACCTTC. Amino acids: CASSQDSGKFDYGYTF.

The chain recombines TRBV18 with TRBJ2-7; 7 nucleotides align to TRBD1. The germline V gene encodes CDR1 KGHSH and CDR2 LQKENI. Losses at the gene ends were 4 bases for V and 5 bases for J; bases not matched to a gene: 14. The CDR3 has 16 residues. CDR3: CASSLHPTGLDHEQYF. The CDR3 nucleotides read TGTGCCAGCTCACTCCACCCGACAGGGTTGGACCACGAGCAGTACTTC.

In its sample, this clone was seen a few times. The rearrangement uses TRBV6-6 and TRBJ1-2, with D unresolved. Germline assignment: CDR1 MNHNY and CDR2 SVGAGI (reference sequence). The CDR3 has 13 residues. The V gene lost 6 bases and the J gene lost 4 bases, with 12 bases spanning the gap. CDR3 bases: TGTGCCAGCAGCGTAGCTAGTGGCTATGGCTACACCTTC. It codes for CASSVASGYGYTF.

In nucleotides, the CDR3 is TGTGCCAGCAGACGGGACACCGATCAGCCCCAGCATTTT. Translation gives CASRRDTDQPQHF. V usage is TRBV25-1 and J usage is TRBJ1-5; D is perhaps TRBD1 (6 bases). CDR3 length: 13 residues. CDR1 MGHDK and CDR2 SYGVNS come from the germline V gene. V lost 6 bases and J 5 bases, leaving 11 bases between the germline ends. Full variable domain (rest looked up from reference TRBV25-1 and TRBJ1-5): EADIYQTPRYLVIGTGKKITLECSQTMGHDKMYWYQQDPGMELHLIHYSYGVNSTEKGDLSSESTVSRIRTEHFPLTLESARPSHTSQYLCASRRDTDQPQHFGDGTRLSIL.

V and J are TRBV5-4 and TRBJ2-5, with D perhaps matching TRBD2 (6 bases). Germline CDR1 is SGHNT and CDR2 is YYREEE (reference sequence). CDR3 length: 14 amino acids. V was trimmed by 1 base and J by 2 bases, leaving 9 bases between them. CDR3 nucleotide sequence: TGTGCCAGCAGCTTGCGGGGGAGTCAAGAGACCCAGTACTTC. Translation gives CASSLRGSQETQYF.

The gene calls are TRBV7-9 and TRBJ1-3, with unresolved D. Germline CDR1 reads SEHNR; CDR2 reads FQNEAQ (reference sequence). The CDR3 totals 14 residues. The V end was cut by 4 bases, the J end by 0 bases, with 7 bases between. The chain's CDR3 is CASSYRSSGNTIYF. The CDR3 DNA follows: TGTGCCAGCAGCTATCGCAGCTCTGGAAACACCATATATTTT.

The chain uses TRBV5-1 and TRBJ2-2, with D maybe TRBD1 (6 bases). This CDR3 comprises 14 residues. Germline values: CDR1 SGHRS, CDR2 YFSETQ. The V and J ends lost 0 bases and 6 bases respectively, with 9 bases between them. CDR3 in amino acids: CASSLADSPGELFF. The CDR3 DNA sequence: TGCGCCAGCAGCTTGGCGGACAGCCCCGGGGAGCTGTTTTTT.

V gene TRBV4-1 combines with J gene TRBJ1-3, with unresolved D. The CDR3 consists of 15 residues. V was clipped by 3 bases and J by 0 bases, with 9 bases between them. Germline V lookup: CDR1 MGHRA, CDR2 YSYEKL. CDR3 nucleotides: TGCGCCAGCAGCCAGAGTCCCTTCTCTGGAAACACCATATATTTT. Amino acids: CASSQSPFSGNTIYF.

V and J are TRBV5-6 and TRBJ2-3, with 9 bases lining up with TRBD1. The CDR3 extends over 16 amino acids. V was pared by 3 bases and J by 4 bases, with 9 bases of the junction left unmatched. Germline V lookup: CDR1 SGHDT, CDR2 YYEEEE. In nucleotides, the CDR3 is TGTGCCAGCAGCTGGACGGGACAGGGTGGGGCAGATACGCAGTATTTT. It yields the protein CASSWTGQGGADTQYF.

This clone was recorded a few times. The chain links TRBV6-1 to TRBJ2-3, with D perhaps matching TRBD2 (7 bases). The CDR3 runs 15 residues. Between the trimmed V and J ends, which lost 3 bases and 2 bases, there was a span of 12 bases. CDR1 is MNHNS, CDR2 SASEGT, per germline. CDR3 bases: TGTGCCAGCAGTGAGAGCGCGGGGGCCACAGATACGCAGTATTTT. Protein: CASSESAGATDTQYF.

In its sample, this clone was seen once. This CDR3 reads CASSESGAGTGSPLHF. The CDR3 nucleotides are TGTGCCAGCAGTGAATCTGGGGCAGGGACAGGATCACCCCTCCACTTT. This chain joins TRBV2 and TRBJ1-6; 8 bases map to TRBD1. Germline-derived CDR1 and CDR2 are SNHLY and FYNNEI. J was trimmed by 10 bases and V by 2 bases; bases with no gene match: 10. CDR3 length: 16 amino acids.

This clone has a handful of counts. This sequence joins TRBV28 and TRBJ1-6; 10 bases are shared with TRBD1. The germline V gene encodes CDR1 MDHEN and CDR2 SYDVKM. This CDR3 region has 16 residues. The V segment lost 6 bases and the J segment 1 base; nucleotides outside the gene matches: 3. This chain's CDR3 is CASSRQGASYNSPLHF. The CDR3 bases are TGTGCCAGCAGCCGACAGGGGGCATCCTATAATTCACCCCTCCACTTT.

This clone is medium-sized (0.01 to 0.1%) by share. This chain uses TRBV28 with TRBJ1-5; a weak D match, TRBD1 (6 bases). Trimming stripped 5 bases from V and 4 bases from J, with 15 bases between. CDR3 size: 15 residues. In germline, CDR1 is MDHEN, CDR2 SYDVKM. The CDR3 nucleotides read TGTGCCAGCAGTACCCTGGGGCAGGGGAATCAGCCCCAGCATTTT. Translation: CASSTLGQGNQPQHF.

In this sample, this clone turned up once. J is TRBJ2-1 and V is TRBV18; the D gene is possibly TRBD1 (6 bases). Trimming stripped 2 bases from V and 5 bases from J, with 13 bases between. Germline V CDR1 and CDR2: KGHSH, LQKENI. The CDR3 covers 15 residues. The DNA of the CDR3 is TGTGCCAGCTCACCATTTTCAGGGGCGGACAATGAGCAGTTCTTC. Residues: CASSPFSGADNEQFF.

This clone has only one observation. This rearrangement joins TRBV6-5 to TRBJ2-5; weak D call: TRBD1 (6 bases). Trimming stripped 2 bases from V and 1 base from J, with 11 bases between. The CDR3 has 15 amino acids. Germline values: CDR1 MNHEY, CDR2 SVGAGI. The CDR3 DNA sequence: TGTGCCAGCAGTTACACATTCAGGGGCCAAGAGACCCAGTACTTC. It translates to CASSYTFRGQETQYF.

The chain uses TRBV29-1 and TRBJ1-1; D unclear. Trimming cost V 2 bases and J 3 bases, with 10 bases left between them. This CDR3 is built from 13 residues. Per the germline V gene, CDR1 is SQVTM and CDR2 is ANQGSEA. The CDR3 DNA sequence: TGCAGCGTTGAACCACTCCCCTACACTGAAGCTTTCTTT. As protein: CSVEPLPYTEAFF.

In nucleotides, the CDR3 is TGTGCCAGCAGCCCCCAGACAGGGATAGAGTCCGGGGAGCTGTTTTTT. It specifies CASSPQTGIESGELFF. The gene calls are TRBV7-8 and TRBJ2-2; TRBD1 matches 7 bases. Looked up from germline, CDR1 is SGHVS and CDR2 is FQNEAQ. V shed 5 bases and J 6 bases; nucleotides not matched to a gene: 12. The CDR3 sequence is 16 residues long.

V usage is TRBV27 and J usage is TRBJ1-6; D call uncertain. V dropped 2 bases and J dropped 8 bases, with 16 bases sitting between them. The CDR3 has 16 amino acids. Germline-derived CDR1 and CDR2 are MNHEY and SMNVEV (reference sequence). CDR3 protein: CASSLRPGADYSPLHF. The CDR3 nucleotides read TGTGCCAGCAGTTTACGCCCCGGAGCCGATTATTCACCCCTCCACTTT.

The rearrangement joins TRBV10-2 to TRBJ1-4; D call uncertain. The length of the CDR3 is 13 residues. With 2 bases removed from V and 4 bases from J, the gap between germline ends came to 5 bases. Germline V gene sequence: CDR1 WSHSY, CDR2 SAAADI. In DNA, the CDR3 is TGCGCCAGCAGTGAGGACTTTAATGAAAAACTGTTTTTT. Its translation: CASSEDFNEKLFF.